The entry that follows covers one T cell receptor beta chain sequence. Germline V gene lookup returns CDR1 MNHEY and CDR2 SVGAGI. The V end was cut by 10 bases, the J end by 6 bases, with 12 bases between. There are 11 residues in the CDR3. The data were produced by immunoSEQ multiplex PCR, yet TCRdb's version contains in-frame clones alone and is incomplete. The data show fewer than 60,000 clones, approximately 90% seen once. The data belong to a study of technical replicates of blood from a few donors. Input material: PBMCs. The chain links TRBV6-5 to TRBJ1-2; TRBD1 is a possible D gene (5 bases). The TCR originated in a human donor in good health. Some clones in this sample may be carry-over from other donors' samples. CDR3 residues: CATLRGNGYTF. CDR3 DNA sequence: TGTGCCACCCTCCGGGGGAATGGCTACACCTTC.